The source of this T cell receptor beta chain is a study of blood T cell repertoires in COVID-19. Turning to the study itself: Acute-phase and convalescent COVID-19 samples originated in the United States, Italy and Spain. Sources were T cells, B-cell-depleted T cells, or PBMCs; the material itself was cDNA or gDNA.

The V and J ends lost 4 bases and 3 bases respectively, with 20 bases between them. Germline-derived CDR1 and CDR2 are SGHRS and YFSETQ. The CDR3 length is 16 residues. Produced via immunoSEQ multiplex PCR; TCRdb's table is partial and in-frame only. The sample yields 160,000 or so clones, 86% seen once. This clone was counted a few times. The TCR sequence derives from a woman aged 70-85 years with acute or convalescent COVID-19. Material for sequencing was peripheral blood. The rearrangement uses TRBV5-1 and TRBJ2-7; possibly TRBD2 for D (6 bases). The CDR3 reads CASSGWMDGGIYEQYF. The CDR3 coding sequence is TGCGCCAGCAGCGGGTGGATGGACGGGGGAATCTACGAGCAGTACTTC.